The next 18 T cell receptor beta chains were all read from a single sample in a study of blood T cell repertoires in COVID-19. Only in-frame clones appear in the TCRdb table, and some are missing; sequencing was by immunoSEQ multiplex PCR. The table records about 180,000 clones, under 90% of them present only once. The sequenced sample consisted of peripheral blood. The receptors were gathered from a person aged 65-85 years with COVID-19, enrolled during active disease.

The V gene is TRBV7-2, the J gene TRBJ2-7; 10 bases align to TRBD1. J was trimmed by 5 bases and V by 6 bases; bases with no gene match: 10. In germline, CDR1 is SGHTA, CDR2 FQGNSA. This CDR3 spans 15 amino acids. The CDR3 here is CASSFRQGAGNEQYF. CDR3 nucleotides: TGTGCCAGCAGTTTTAGACAGGGGGCAGGGAACGAGCAGTACTTC. Looking up the rest from reference TRBV7-2 and TRBJ2-7 gives the full variable domain: GAGVSQSPSNKVTEKGKDVELRCDPISGHTALYWYRQSLGQGLEFLIYFQGNSAPDKSGLPSDRFSAERTGGSVSTLTIQRTQQEDSAVYLCASSFRQGAGNEQYFGPGTRLTVT.

The CDR3 reads CASSFLASGTGHGYTF. DNA for the CDR3: TGCGCCAGCAGCTTCTTGGCCTCCGGGACAGGGCATGGCTACACCTTC. This sequence joins TRBV5-1 and TRBJ1-2, with TRBD1 matching over 9 bases. Germline V gene sequence: CDR1 SGHRS, CDR2 YFSETQ. CDR3 length: 16 residues. V shed 2 bases and J 6 bases; nucleotides not matched to a gene: 11. The whole variable domain, remainder taken from reference TRBV5-1 and TRBJ1-2, is KAGVTQTPRYLIKTRGQQVTLSCSPISGHRSVSWYQQTPGQGLQFLFEYFSETQRNKGNFPGRFSGRQFSNSRSEMNVSTLELGDSALYLCASSFLASGTGHGYTFGSGTRLTVV.

The CDR3 loop reads CASSSSTAQYF. The CDR3 bases are TGTGCCAGCAGTTCAAGCACGGCCCAGTACTTC. This sequence joins TRBV6-5 and TRBJ2-5; D not resolved. Looked up from germline, CDR1 is MNHEY and CDR2 is SVGAGI. V was trimmed by 4 bases and J by 9 bases, leaving 9 bases between them. The CDR3 has 11 amino acids.

The gene calls are TRBV18 and TRBJ1-1; the D gene is possibly TRBD1 (5 bases). This CDR3 has 14 residues. Germline V gene data show CDR1 as KGHSH and CDR2 as LQKENI. V lost 4 bases and J lost 1, with 10 bases in between. Here the CDR3 DNA reads TGTGCCAGCTCACGGGGCGGTACGAACACTGAAGCTTTCTTT. Encoded protein: CASSRGGTNTEAFF.

The chain links TRBV27 to TRBJ1-5; D ambiguous. CDR1 and CDR2 (germline): MNHEY, SMNVEV (reference sequence). The CDR3 runs 14 residues. The V end was cut by 3 bases, the J end by 6 bases, with 12 bases between. Here the CDR3 reads CASSLRGYGQPQHF. CDR3 in DNA: TGTGCCAGCAGTTTGAGAGGGTATGGTCAGCCCCAGCATTTT.

This clone was observed a few times. This chain uses TRBV5-1 with TRBJ2-2, with D perhaps TRBD2 (5 bases). The V end lost 6 bases, the J end lost 2 bases, and 14 bases lay between the germline ends. CDR1 is SGHRS and CDR2 is YFSETQ in the germline V gene. This CDR3 spans 15 amino acids. Written as DNA, the CDR3 is TGCGCCAGCAAACCCTTGCGGGCAAACACCGGGGAGCTGTTTTTT. This sequence encodes CASKPLRANTGELFF.

The chain has TRBV11-3 and TRBJ2-1, with 13 bases matching TRBD2. The CDR3 extends over 16 amino acids. V shed 3 bases and J 6 bases; nucleotides not matched to a gene: 5. Germline V gives CDR1 SGHNT, CDR2 YENEEA. CDR3: CASSFEGTSGTNEQFF. In DNA form, the CDR3 reads TGTGCCAGCAGCTTTGAGGGGACTAGCGGGACCAATGAGCAGTTCTTC.

This chain uses TRBV7-6 with TRBJ2-7; TRBD2 aligns across 9 bases. J lost 6 bases, V lost 1 base, and 7 bases had no gene match. CDR3 length: 15 amino acids. Per germline, CDR1 SGHVS and CDR2 FNYEAQ. In DNA form, the CDR3 reads TGTGCCAGCAGCTTAGGCGCTAGCGGGGTTGGCGAGCAGTACTTC. It yields the protein CASSLGASGVGEQYF. The entire variable domain, with the rest obtained from reference TRBV7-6 and TRBJ2-7, is as follows: GAGVSQSPRYKVTKRGQDVALRCDPISGHVSLYWYRQALGQGPEFLTYFNYEAQQDKSGLPNDRFSAERPEGSISTLTIQRTEQRDSAMYRCASSLGASGVGEQYFGPGTRLTVT.

The chain has TRBV7-2 and TRBJ2-5; 7 positions agree with TRBD1. Germline loops: CDR1 SGHTA, CDR2 FQGNSA. The junction had 8 bases not matched to a gene; V was cut back by 5 bases and J by 2 bases. CDR3 length equals 15 residues. The CDR3 sequence: CASSPTGRRQETQYF. The CDR3 DNA reads TGTGCCAGCAGCCCGACAGGGCGTAGACAAGAGACCCAGTACTTC. Supplemented by reference TRBV7-2 and TRBJ2-5, the full variable domain reads GAGVSQSPSNKVTEKGKDVELRCDPISGHTALYWYRQSLGQGLEFLIYFQGNSAPDKSGLPSDRFSAERTGGSVSTLTIQRTQQEDSAVYLCASSPTGRRQETQYFGPGTRLLVL.

J is TRBJ1-1 and V is TRBV6-5, with 7 nucleotides matching TRBD1. CDR1 and CDR2 (germline): MNHEY, SVGAGI. The CDR3 loop spans 15 amino acids. J lost 1 base, V lost 6 bases, and 8 bases had no gene match. The CDR3 here is CASRGNRGENTEAFF. The CDR3 DNA follows: TGTGCCAGCAGGGGAAACAGGGGCGAGAACACTGAAGCTTTCTTT.

This clone has just one count. The chain uses TRBV6-5 and TRBJ1-5; the match to TRBD1 covers 9 bases. This CDR3 spans 15 amino acids. V lost 6 bases, J lost 4 bases, and 7 bases stayed unmatched. Germline-derived CDR1 and CDR2 are MNHEY and SVGAGI. The CDR3 nucleotides read TGTGCCAGCAGGTCGGACAGGGGAAAAAATCAGCCCCAGCATTTT. Encoded protein: CASRSDRGKNQPQHF.

This chain links TRBV5-3 with TRBJ2-6; D might be TRBD1 (6 bases). TRBV5-3 counts as an open reading frame of uncertain function. Trimming removed 6 bases from V and 0 bases from J, with 22 bases in between. CDR3 length: 19 residues. The CDR3 sequence: CARNQYSTTGPSGANVLTF. In DNA, the CDR3 is TGTGCCAGAAACCAATACTCCACGACAGGCCCCTCTGGGGCCAACGTCCTGACTTTC.

V is TRBV10-1 and J is TRBJ1-1; D remains ambiguous. The germline gives CDR1 WNHNN, CDR2 SYGVQD (reference sequence). Trimming took 4 bases from V and 4 from J, leaving 7 bases between them. This CDR3 is 12 amino acids long. The chain's CDR3 is CASSGLATEAFF. In nucleotides, the CDR3 is TGCGCCAGCAGTGGACTAGCCACTGAAGCTTTCTTT.

The rearrangement joins TRBV6-5 to TRBJ2-1; maybe TRBD1 (6 bases). The CDR3 totals 14 residues. Trimming removed 2 bases from V and 3 bases from J, with 8 bases in between. Germline V lookup: CDR1 MNHEY, CDR2 SVGAGI. CDR3 protein: CASSYDRIYNEQFF. CDR3 coding DNA: TGTGCCAGCAGTTACGACAGGATCTACAATGAGCAGTTCTTC.

This chain joins TRBV7-9 and TRBJ1-5; unclear D gene. The CDR3 sequence is 14 residues long. Trimming took off 1 base at V and 3 bases at J, with 7 bases between the two ends. Germline V CDR1 and CDR2: SEHNR, FQNEAQ (reference sequence). In DNA, the CDR3 is TGTGCCAGCAGCTTAGTTAACATCAATCAGCCCCAGCATTTT. This encodes CASSLVNINQPQHF.

V and J are TRBV4-1 and TRBJ2-7; 12 bases map to TRBD1. CDR1 and CDR2 from the germline V gene are MGHRA and YSYEKL. The CDR3 spans 16 residues. After removal of 1 base from V and 2 bases from J, the junction contained 3 bases not matched to a gene. CDR3 DNA: TGCGCCAGCAGCCAAGTTGGGGACAGGGGGCCCTACGAGCAGTACTTC. Protein sequence: CASSQVGDRGPYEQYF.

The gene calls are TRBV4-1 and TRBJ2-1; 8 bases are a match to TRBD2. This CDR3 spans 17 amino acids. Trimming at V came to 0 bases and at J to 6 bases, leaving 10 bases not matched to a gene. Germline V lookup: CDR1 MGHRA, CDR2 YSYEKL. CDR3 bases: TGCGCCAGCAGCCAAGAAGTTACGGGGACTAGGACCAATGAGCAGTTCTTC. Amino acids: CASSQEVTGTRTNEQFF.

V usage is TRBV20-1 and J usage is TRBJ1-2; TRBD1 aligns across 7 bases. This CDR3 is built from 14 residues. The junction had 5 bases not matched to a gene; V was cut back by 3 bases and J by 1 base. Germline CDR1 DFQATT, CDR2 SNEGSKA (reference sequence). The CDR3 loop reads CSASQTGVNYGYTF. CDR3 nucleotides: TGCAGTGCTAGTCAAACAGGGGTTAACTATGGCTACACCTTC.